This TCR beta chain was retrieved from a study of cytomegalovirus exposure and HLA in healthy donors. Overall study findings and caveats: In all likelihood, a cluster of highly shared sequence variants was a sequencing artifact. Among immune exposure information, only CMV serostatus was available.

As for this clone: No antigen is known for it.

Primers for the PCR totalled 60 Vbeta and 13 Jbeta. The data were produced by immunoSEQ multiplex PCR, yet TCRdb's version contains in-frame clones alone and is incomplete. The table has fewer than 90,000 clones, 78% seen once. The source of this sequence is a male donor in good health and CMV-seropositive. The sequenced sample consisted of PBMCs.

The CDR3 sequence: CASSLGLAGTSYEQYF. The CDR3 DNA reads as TGTGCCAGCAGCTTGGGACTAGCGGGAACCTCCTACGAGCAGTACTTC. The chain joins TRBV5-4 to TRBJ2-7; 11 bases map to TRBD2. Germline V gives CDR1 SGHNT, CDR2 YYREEE (reference sequence). With 0 bases clipped from V and 0 bases from J, the junction kept 2 bases outside the gene matches. CDR3 length equals 16 residues.